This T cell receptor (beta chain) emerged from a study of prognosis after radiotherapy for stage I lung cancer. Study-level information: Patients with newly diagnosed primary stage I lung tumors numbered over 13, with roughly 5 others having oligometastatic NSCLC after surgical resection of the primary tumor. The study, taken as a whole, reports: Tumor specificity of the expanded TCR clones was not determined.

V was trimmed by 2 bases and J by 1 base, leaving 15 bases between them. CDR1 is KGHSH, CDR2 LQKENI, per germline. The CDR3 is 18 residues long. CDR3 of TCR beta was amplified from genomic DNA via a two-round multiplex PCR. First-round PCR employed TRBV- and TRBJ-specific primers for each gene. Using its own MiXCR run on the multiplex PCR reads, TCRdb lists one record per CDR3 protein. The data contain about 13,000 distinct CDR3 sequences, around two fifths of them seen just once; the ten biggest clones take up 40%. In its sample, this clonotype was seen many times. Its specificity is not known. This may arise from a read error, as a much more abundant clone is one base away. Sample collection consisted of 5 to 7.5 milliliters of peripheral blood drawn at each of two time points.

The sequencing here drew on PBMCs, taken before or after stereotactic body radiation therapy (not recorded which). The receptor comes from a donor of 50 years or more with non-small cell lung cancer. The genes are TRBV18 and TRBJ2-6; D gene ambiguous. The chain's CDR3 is CASSPVGYQRSGANVLTF. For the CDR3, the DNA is TGTGCCAGCTCACCAGTGGGCTATCAAAGGTCTGGGGCCAACGTCCTGACTTTC.